Each of the 19 T cell receptor beta chains below was sequenced from the same sample in a study of cytomegalovirus exposure and HLA in healthy donors (dated by TCRdb to the late 2010s). The method behind the library was the immunoSEQ multiplex PCR assay. For the multiplex PCR, a mixture combining 60 forward primers for TCR Vbeta segments and 13 reverse primers for TCR Jbeta segments was used. Not all clones reach the TCRdb copy of this immuneACCESS table, which keeps in-frame sequences only. Checked studies attribute under half of the gap to unresolved V genes and leave the rest unexplained. For this sample, the table gives some 150,000 clones. About 0.79% of the sample is held by the ten biggest clonotypes. The material sequenced was PBMCs. The receptors derive from a woman younger than 30 in good health and CMV-seropositive.

This chain links TRBV6-5 with TRBJ2-7; TRBD1 agrees at 7 bases. CDR3 length: 15 amino acids. Germline V gene sequence: CDR1 MNHEY, CDR2 SVGAGI. The junction had 6 bases not matched to a gene; V was cut back by 0 bases and J by 4 bases. CDR3: CASSYSNRGTYEQYF. The CDR3 bases are TGTGCCAGCAGTTACTCCAACAGGGGCACGTACGAGCAGTACTTC.

This rearrangement joins TRBV7-3 to TRBJ2-1; 7 nucleotides agree with TRBD1. The CDR3 is 16 amino acids. The germline CDR1 and CDR2 sequences are SGHTA and FQGTGA. V was pared by 4 bases and J by 7 bases, with 13 bases of the junction left unmatched. DNA for the CDR3: TGTGCCAGCAGCTCCCGACGAACGGAACAGGGGAATGAGCAGTTCTTC. Translated: CASSSRRTEQGNEQFF.

This rearrangement joins TRBV9 to TRBJ2-2; TRBD2 is a possible D gene (6 bases). The CDR3 has 12 residues. V shed 6 bases and J shed 7 bases, with 10 bases lying between them. Germline CDR1 and CDR2: SGDLS and YYNGEE. In DNA, the CDR3 is TGTGCCAGCACGGGGGAAGACGGGGAGCTGTTTTTT. Protein: CASTGEDGELFF.

The chain links TRBV6-1 to TRBJ2-1; 8 nucleotides align to TRBD2. CDR3 length: 14 residues. The J segment lost 7 bases and the V segment lost 5 bases, leaving 7 bases of the junction unmatched. Germline V CDR1 and CDR2: MNHNS, SASEGT. For the CDR3, the DNA is TGTGCCAGCAGTCTTTATAGCGGGATAAATGAGCAGTTCTTC. It codes for CASSLYSGINEQFF.

V gene TRBV5-4 combines with J gene TRBJ2-5, with TRBD1 identical over 7 bases. V was pared by 3 bases and J by 2 bases, with 4 bases of the junction left unmatched. CDR3 length: 14 residues. Germline lookup yields CDR1 SGHNT and CDR2 YYREEE (reference sequence). The CDR3 DNA sequence: TGTGCCAGCAGCTCGGGACAGTCTCAAGAGACCCAGTACTTC. This translates into CASSSGQSQETQYF.

CDR3 amino acids: CASSTQGSQNTEAFF. Here the CDR3 DNA reads TGTGCCAGCAGCACCCAGGGTTCCCAGAACACTGAAGCTTTCTTT. V usage is TRBV7-9 and J usage is TRBJ1-1; D is perhaps TRBD1 (5 bases). V lost 5 bases and J lost 1, with 14 bases in between. Germline V gene data show CDR1 as SEHNR and CDR2 as FQNEAQ (reference sequence). The CDR3 is 15 residues long.

This chain connects TRBV4-1 to TRBJ1-4; D is unresolved. Germline CDR1 MGHRA, CDR2 YSYEKL. This CDR3 comprises 16 residues. V shed 4 bases and J shed 0 bases, with 12 bases lying between them. The CDR3 bases are TGCGCCAGCAGCCCCGCCCCCGGTACAACTAATGAAAAACTGTTTTTT. Protein product: CASSPAPGTTNEKLFF.

The J gene is TRBJ2-7, the V gene TRBV5-6; D may be TRBD1 (6 bases). Germline CDR1 is SGHDT and CDR2 is YYEEEE. Trimming cost V 6 bases and J 4 bases, with 20 bases left between them. The CDR3 consists of 15 residues. CDR3 in amino acids: CASTEAGTTRYEQYF. For the CDR3, the DNA is TGTGCCAGCACGGAGGCTGGGACAACACGTTACGAGCAGTACTTC.

The rearrangement uses TRBV5-8 and TRBJ1-5, with 9 bases lining up with TRBD1. Looked up from germline, CDR1 is SGHTS and CDR2 is YDEGEE. CDR3 length: 16 residues. J was trimmed by 6 bases and V by 0 bases; bases with no gene match: 7. The CDR3 DNA follows: TGTGCCAGCAGCTTGGATTATCGGACAGGGGTTCAGCCCCAGCATTTT. This codes for CASSLDYRTGVQPQHF.

The chain joins TRBV6-5 to TRBJ2-7; possible D gene TRBD1, 5 bases. This CDR3 is built from 15 residues. Germline CDR1 reads MNHEY; CDR2 reads SVGAGI. Trimming took off 0 bases at V and 5 bases at J, with 14 bases between the two ends. DNA for the CDR3: TGTGCCAGCAGTTACTCACCAGGGTTAGAGGACGAGCAGTACTTC. Protein sequence: CASSYSPGLEDEQYF.

The V gene is TRBV5-1, the J gene TRBJ1-3, with unresolved D. CDR1 SGHRS and CDR2 YFSETQ come from the germline V gene. The CDR3 is 15 residues long. V was pared by 4 bases and J by 0 bases, with 11 bases between. CDR3 region: CASSPGSGSGNTIYF. For the CDR3, the DNA is TGCGCCAGCAGCCCGGGCAGCGGCTCTGGAAACACCATATATTTT.

CDR3 residues: CASSFKTGADSPLHF. The CDR3 coding sequence is TGTGCCAGCAGCTTTAAGACAGGGGCGGATTCACCCCTCCACTTT. The chain is built from TRBV11-3 and TRBJ1-6; TRBD1 agrees at 8 bases. This CDR3 spans 15 amino acids. Germline V lookup: CDR1 SGHNT, CDR2 YENEEA. The ends lost 3 bases at V and 8 bases at J; junction bases unmatched: 6. Full variable domain (remainder filled in from reference TRBV11-3 and TRBJ1-6): EAGVVQSPRYKIIEKKQPVAFWCNPISGHNTLYWYLQNLGQGPELLIRYENEEAVDDSQLPKDRFSAERLKGVDSTLKIQPAELGDSAVYLCASSFKTGADSPLHFGNGTRLTVT.

The chain is built from TRBV6-5 and TRBJ1-2, with a possible D match to TRBD1 (5 bases). The CDR3 length is 15 residues. Trimming shortened V by 7 bases and J by 7 bases, and 22 bases separated the two germline ends. Looked up from germline, CDR1 is MNHEY and CDR2 is SVGAGI. The CDR3 nucleotides read TGTGCCAGCAATGACGACAGTCTGAAGGTTGCTGGCTACACCTTC. Translating gives CASNDDSLKVAGYTF.

The chain uses TRBV5-1 and TRBJ1-1, with 8 nucleotides matching TRBD1. V lost 1 base, J lost 4 bases, and 15 bases stayed unmatched. The CDR3 consists of 18 residues. In germline, CDR1 is SGHRS, CDR2 YFSETQ. In DNA, the CDR3 is TGCGCCAGCAGCTTGACCCCTCAGGGGGCTGGGGCTGGCACTGAAGCTTTCTTT. Its protein product is CASSLTPQGAGAGTEAFF. The whole variable domain, remainder taken from reference TRBV5-1 and TRBJ1-1, is KAGVTQTPRYLIKTRGQQVTLSCSPISGHRSVSWYQQTPGQGLQFLFEYFSETQRNKGNFPGRFSGRQFSNSRSEMNVSTLELGDSALYLCASSLTPQGAGAGTEAFFGQGTRLTVV.

V is TRBV4-3 and J is TRBJ1-2, with 9 bases that match TRBD1. The V gene's germline CDR1 is LGHNA and CDR2 YSLEER. The CDR3 runs 14 residues. With V trimmed by 4 bases and J by 8 bases, 8 bases remained unmatched. This CDR3 is CASSPSGTGTGYTF. DNA for the CDR3: TGCGCCAGCAGCCCGAGCGGGACAGGGACCGGCTACACCTTC.

The chain couples TRBV30 to TRBJ2-7, with TRBD1 identical over 7 bases. Unmatched junction bases numbered 4, after V lost 2 bases and J lost 6 bases. The CDR3 has 12 amino acids. CDR1 and CDR2 (germline): GTSNPN, SVGIG (reference sequence). The chain's CDR3 is CAWSLQGFEQYF. The CDR3 coding sequence is TGTGCCTGGAGTTTACAGGGGTTCGAGCAGTACTTC.

The genes are TRBV6-5 and TRBJ2-5; 12 bases align to TRBD2. The germline gives CDR1 MNHEY, CDR2 SVGAGI. This CDR3 contains 14 residues. With 8 bases clipped from V and 5 bases from J, the junction kept 6 bases outside the gene matches. The CDR3 is CASGLAGGWETQYF. In nucleotides, the CDR3 is TGTGCCAGCGGGCTAGCGGGAGGGTGGGAGACCCAGTACTTC.

This chain uses TRBV10-3 with TRBJ1-1; 7 positions match TRBD1. CDR1 and CDR2 (germline): ENHRY, SYGVKD. The CDR3 runs to 13 residues. J lost 0 bases, V lost 9 bases, and 4 bases had no gene match. CDR3 loop: CAMTTGLNTEAFF. CDR3 DNA: TGTGCCATGACGACAGGGCTGAACACTGAAGCTTTCTTT.

The chain employs TRBV7-2 and TRBJ2-4, with a tentative D call TRBD2 (7 bases). Per the germline V gene, CDR1 is SGHTA and CDR2 is FQGNSA. Trimming removed 0 bases from V and 5 bases from J, with 14 bases in between. The CDR3 is made up of 16 amino acids. The chain's CDR3 is CASSLAGGGRQNIQYF. CDR3 DNA sequence: TGTGCCAGCAGCTTAGCGGGAGGGGGGAGACAAAACATTCAGTACTTC. The whole variable domain, remainder taken from reference TRBV7-2 and TRBJ2-4, is GAGVSQSPSNKVTEKGKDVELRCDPISGHTALYWYRQSLGQGLEFLIYFQGNSAPDKSGLPSDRFSAERTGGSVSTLTIQRTQQEDSAVYLCASSLAGGGRQNIQYFGAGTRLSVL.